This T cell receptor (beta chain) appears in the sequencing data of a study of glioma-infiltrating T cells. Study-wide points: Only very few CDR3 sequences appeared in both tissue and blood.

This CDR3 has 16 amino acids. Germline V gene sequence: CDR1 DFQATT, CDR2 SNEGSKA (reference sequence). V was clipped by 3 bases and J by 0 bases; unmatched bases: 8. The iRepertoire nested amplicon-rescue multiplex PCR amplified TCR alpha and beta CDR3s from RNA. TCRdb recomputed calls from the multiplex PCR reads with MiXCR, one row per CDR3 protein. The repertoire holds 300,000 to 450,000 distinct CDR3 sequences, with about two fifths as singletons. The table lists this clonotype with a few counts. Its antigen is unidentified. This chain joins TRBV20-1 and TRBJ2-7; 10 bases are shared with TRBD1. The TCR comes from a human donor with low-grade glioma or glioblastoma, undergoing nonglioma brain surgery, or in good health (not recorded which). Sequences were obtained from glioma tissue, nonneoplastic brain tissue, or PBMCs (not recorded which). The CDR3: CSARIFGTGASYEQYF. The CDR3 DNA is TGCAGTGCTAGGATTTTCGGGACAGGGGCCTCCTACGAGCAGTACTTC.